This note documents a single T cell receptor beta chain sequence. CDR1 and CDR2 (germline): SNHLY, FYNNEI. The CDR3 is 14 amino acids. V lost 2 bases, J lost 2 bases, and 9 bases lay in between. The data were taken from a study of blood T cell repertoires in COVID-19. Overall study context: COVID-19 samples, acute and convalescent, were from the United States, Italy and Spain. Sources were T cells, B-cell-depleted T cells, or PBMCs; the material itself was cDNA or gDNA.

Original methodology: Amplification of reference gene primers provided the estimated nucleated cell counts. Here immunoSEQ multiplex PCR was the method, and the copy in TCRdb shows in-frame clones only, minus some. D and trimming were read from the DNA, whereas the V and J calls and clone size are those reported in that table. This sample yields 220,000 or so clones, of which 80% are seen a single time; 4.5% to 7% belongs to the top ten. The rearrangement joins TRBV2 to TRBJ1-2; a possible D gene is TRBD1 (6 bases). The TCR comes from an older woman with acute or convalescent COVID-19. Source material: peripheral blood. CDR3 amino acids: CASSESTGNYGYTF. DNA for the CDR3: TGTGCCAGCAGTGAAAGTACAGGGAACTATGGCTACACCTTC.